This TCR beta chain was sequenced for a study of T cell responses to AZD1222 COVID-19 vaccine. Profiling relied on immunoSEQ multiplex PCR, and the TCRdb table lists in-frame clones only, not all of them. The data contain 98,000 or so clones, about 87% of them seen just once; the ten biggest clones take up more than 8%. This CDR3 has 12 residues. With 4 bases removed from V and 8 bases from J, the gap between germline ends came to 8 bases. Looked up from germline, CDR1 is MGHRA and CDR2 is YSYEKL. About this clone: Its specificity is unknown.

Overall study results and limits: Reports indicate that nearly half of spike-specific TCRs are directed at unmutated variant regions.

The genes are TRBV4-1 and TRBJ1-4, with unresolved D. The material sequenced was peripheral blood, taken on day 0 of AZD1222 vaccination. This TCR came from an adult in good health. The CDR3 bases are TGCGCCAGCAGCCGGCCTCGCGAAAAACTGTTTTTT. Translating it yields CASSRPREKLFF.